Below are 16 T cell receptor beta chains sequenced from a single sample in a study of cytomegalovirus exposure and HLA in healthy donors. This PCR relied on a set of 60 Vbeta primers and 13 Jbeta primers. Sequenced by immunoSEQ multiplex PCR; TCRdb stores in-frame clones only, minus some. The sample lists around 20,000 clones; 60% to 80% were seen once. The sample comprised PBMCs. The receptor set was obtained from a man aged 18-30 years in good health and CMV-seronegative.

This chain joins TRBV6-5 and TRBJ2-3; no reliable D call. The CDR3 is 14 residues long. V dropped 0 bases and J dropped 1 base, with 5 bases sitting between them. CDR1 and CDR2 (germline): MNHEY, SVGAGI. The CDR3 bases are TGTGCCAGCAGTTACTCGAGAGGCACAGATACGCAGTATTTT. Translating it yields CASSYSRGTDTQYF.

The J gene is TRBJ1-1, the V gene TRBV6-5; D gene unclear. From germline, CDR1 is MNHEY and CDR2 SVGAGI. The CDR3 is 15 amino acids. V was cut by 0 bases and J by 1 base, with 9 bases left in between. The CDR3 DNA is TGTGCCAGCAGTTACTCGAGAGGGTGGAACACTGAAGCTTTCTTT. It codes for CASSYSRGWNTEAFF.

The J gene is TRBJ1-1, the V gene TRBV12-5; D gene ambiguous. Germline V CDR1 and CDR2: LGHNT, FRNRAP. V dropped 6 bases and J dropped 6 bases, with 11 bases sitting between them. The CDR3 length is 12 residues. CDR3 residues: CASGTLTSEAFF. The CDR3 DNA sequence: TGTGCTAGTGGCACTCTTACCTCTGAAGCTTTCTTT.

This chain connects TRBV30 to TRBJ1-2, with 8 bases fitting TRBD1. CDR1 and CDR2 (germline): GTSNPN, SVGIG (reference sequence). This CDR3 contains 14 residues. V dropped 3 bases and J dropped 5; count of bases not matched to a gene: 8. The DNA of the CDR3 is TGTGCCTGGAGAACCCTGGACAGGGCGTATGGCTACACCTTC. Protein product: CAWRTLDRAYGYTF.

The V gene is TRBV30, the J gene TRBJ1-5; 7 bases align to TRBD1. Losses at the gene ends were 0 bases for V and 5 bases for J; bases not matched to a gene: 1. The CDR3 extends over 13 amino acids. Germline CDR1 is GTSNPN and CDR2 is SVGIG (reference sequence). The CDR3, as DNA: TGTGCCTGGAGTGTAGGGACAGATCAGCCCCAGCATTTT. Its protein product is CAWSVGTDQPQHF.

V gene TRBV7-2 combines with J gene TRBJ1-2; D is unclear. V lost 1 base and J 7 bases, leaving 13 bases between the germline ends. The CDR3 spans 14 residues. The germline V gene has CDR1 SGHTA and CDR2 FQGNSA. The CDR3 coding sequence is TGTGCCAGCAGCTTAGAGCCGGGAACGGGTGGCTACACCTTC. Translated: CASSLEPGTGGYTF.

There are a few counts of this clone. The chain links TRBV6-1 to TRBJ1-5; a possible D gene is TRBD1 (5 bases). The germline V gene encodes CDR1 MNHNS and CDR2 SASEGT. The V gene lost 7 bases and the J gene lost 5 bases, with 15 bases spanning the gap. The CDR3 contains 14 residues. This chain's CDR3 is CASTETGGYQPQHF. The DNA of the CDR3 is TGTGCCAGCACCGAAACAGGCGGATATCAGCCCCAGCATTTT.

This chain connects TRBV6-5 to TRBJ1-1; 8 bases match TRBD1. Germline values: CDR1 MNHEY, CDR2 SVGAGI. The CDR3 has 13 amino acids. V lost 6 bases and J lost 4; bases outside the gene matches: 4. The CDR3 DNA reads TGTGCCAGCAGCGCCACAGGGGGCACTGAAGCTTTCTTT. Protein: CASSATGGTEAFF.

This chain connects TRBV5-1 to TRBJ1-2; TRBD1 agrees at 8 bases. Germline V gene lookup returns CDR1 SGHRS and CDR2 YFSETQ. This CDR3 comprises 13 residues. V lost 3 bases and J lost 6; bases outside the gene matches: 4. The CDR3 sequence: CASSSGQGDGYTF. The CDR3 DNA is TGCGCCAGCAGCTCCGGACAGGGAGATGGCTACACCTTC.

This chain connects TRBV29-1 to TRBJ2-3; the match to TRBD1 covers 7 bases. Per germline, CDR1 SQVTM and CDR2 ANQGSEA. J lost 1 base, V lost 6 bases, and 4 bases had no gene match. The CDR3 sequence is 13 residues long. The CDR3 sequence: CSVETGGTDTQYF. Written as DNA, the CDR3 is TGCAGCGTCGAAACAGGGGGCACAGATACGCAGTATTTT.

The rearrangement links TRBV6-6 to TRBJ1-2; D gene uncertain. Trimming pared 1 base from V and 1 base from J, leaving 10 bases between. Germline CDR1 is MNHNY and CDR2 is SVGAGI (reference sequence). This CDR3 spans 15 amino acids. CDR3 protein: CASSYYQNSNYGYTF. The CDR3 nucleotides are TGTGCCAGCAGTTACTACCAAAATAGTAACTATGGCTACACCTTC.

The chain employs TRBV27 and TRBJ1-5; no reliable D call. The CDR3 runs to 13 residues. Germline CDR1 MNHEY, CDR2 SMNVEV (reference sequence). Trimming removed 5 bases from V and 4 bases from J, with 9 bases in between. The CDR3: CASSETANQPQHF. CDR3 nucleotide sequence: TGTGCCAGCAGTGAAACAGCTAATCAGCCCCAGCATTTT.

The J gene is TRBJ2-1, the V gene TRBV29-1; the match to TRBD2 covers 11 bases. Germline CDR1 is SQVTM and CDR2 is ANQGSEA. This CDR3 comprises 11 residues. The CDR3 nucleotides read TGCAGTAGCGGGGGGGCCCCTGAGCAGTTCTTC. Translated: CSSGGAPEQFF.

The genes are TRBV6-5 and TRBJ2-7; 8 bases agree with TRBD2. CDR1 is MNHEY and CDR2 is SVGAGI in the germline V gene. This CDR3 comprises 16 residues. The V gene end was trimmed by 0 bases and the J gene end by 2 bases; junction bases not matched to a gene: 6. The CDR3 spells CASSYSRPSGPYEQYF. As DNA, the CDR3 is TGTGCCAGCAGTTACTCTCGGCCTAGCGGGCCCTACGAGCAGTACTTC.

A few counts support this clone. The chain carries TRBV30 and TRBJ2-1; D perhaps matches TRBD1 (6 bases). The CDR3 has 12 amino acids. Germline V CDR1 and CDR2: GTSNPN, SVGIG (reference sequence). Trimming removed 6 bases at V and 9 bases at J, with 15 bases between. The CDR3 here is CACISRGFEQFF. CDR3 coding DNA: TGTGCCTGCATTAGCAGGGGCTTTGAGCAGTTCTTC.

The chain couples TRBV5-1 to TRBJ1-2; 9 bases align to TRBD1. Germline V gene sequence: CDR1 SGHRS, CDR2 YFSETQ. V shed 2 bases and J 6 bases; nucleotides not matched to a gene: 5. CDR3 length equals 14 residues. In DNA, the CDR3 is TGCGCCAGCAGCTTTACCCGACAGGGGGATGGCTACACCTTC. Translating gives CASSFTRQGDGYTF.